This T cell receptor (beta chain) was sequenced in a study of blood T cell repertoires in COVID-19. Whole-study context: Sources were T cells, B-cell-depleted T cells, or PBMCs; the material itself was cDNA or gDNA.

Per the germline V gene, CDR1 is SGHRS and CDR2 is YFSETQ. The V gene end was trimmed by 5 bases and the J gene end by 3 bases; junction bases not matched to a gene: 4. The CDR3 spans 14 residues. Produced via immunoSEQ multiplex PCR; TCRdb's table is partial and in-frame only. The sample lists about 86,000 clones, approximately 80% occurring once. This chain uses TRBV5-1 with TRBJ2-5, with TRBD1 matching over 10 bases. Sequenced sample: peripheral blood. This receptor was obtained from an elderly woman with active or convalescent COVID-19. CDR3 DNA: TGCGCCAGCAGAACAGGACAGGGGGAAGAGACCCAGTACTTC. Translation: CASRTGQGEETQYF.